This T cell receptor (beta chain) was sequenced in a study of T cell changes during pregnancy in multiple sclerosis. Sequencing used immunoSEQ multiplex PCR; TCRdb keeps in-frame clones, though not all of them. In the table there are tens of thousands of clones, almost 95% of which are singletons. Trimming removed 0 bases from V and 1 base from J, with 7 bases in between. Germline CDR1 and CDR2: SGHRS and YFSETQ. This CDR3 contains 14 residues. The TCR was taken from a female donor with multiple sclerosis, enrolled in a pregnancy study. Sequenced material: CD4+ T cells from peripheral blood mononuclear cells, taken in the third trimester of pregnancy. The rearrangement uses TRBV5-1 and TRBJ2-5; a weak D match, TRBD1 (6 bases). CDR3 nucleotide sequence: TGCGCCAGCAGCTTGGTACAGGGCCAAGAGACCCAGTACTTC. Amino acids: CASSLVQGQETQYF.